A single sample is the source of the 4 T cell receptor beta chains below, sequenced in a study of T cell changes during pregnancy in multiple sclerosis. Produced via immunoSEQ multiplex PCR; TCRdb's table is partial and in-frame only. The repertoire has fewer than 80,000 clones, around 90% of them found once; the top ten carry roughly 0.29%. Sequencing was performed on CD4+ T cells from peripheral blood mononuclear cells, taken in the third trimester of pregnancy. These receptors were obtained from a female donor in good health, enrolled as a control in a pregnancy study.

The V gene is TRBV6-6, the J gene TRBJ1-5; D not certain. Trimming shortened V by 2 bases and J by 3 bases, and 11 bases separated the two germline ends. CDR3 length: 15 amino acids. The germline V gene has CDR1 MNHNY and CDR2 SVGAGI (reference sequence). Here the CDR3 DNA reads TGTGCCAGCAGTTACATGGGAGGACCCAATCAGCCCCAGCATTTT. Encoded protein: CASSYMGGPNQPQHF.

The CDR3 sequence: CASRPPPETGSYEQYF. CDR3 nucleotides: TGTGCCAGCAGACCCCCTCCGGAGACAGGGAGCTACGAGCAGTACTTC. This chain uses TRBV5-4 with TRBJ2-7, with TRBD1 matching over 7 bases. The CDR3 loop spans 16 amino acids. V was clipped by 5 bases and J by 3 bases; unmatched bases: 14. The germline V gene has CDR1 SGHNT and CDR2 YYREEE (reference sequence).

CDR3 in amino acids: CASSLGTSAYNEQFF. The DNA of the CDR3 is TGTGCCAGCAGCTTAGGGACTAGCGCCTACAATGAGCAGTTCTTC. This rearrangement joins TRBV7-9 to TRBJ2-1; 9 nucleotides match TRBD2. V was pared by 1 base and J by 2 bases, with 0 bases of the junction left unmatched. CDR1 and CDR2 from the germline V gene are SEHNR and FQNEAQ (reference sequence). CDR3 length: 15 residues.

The chain is built from TRBV7-8 and TRBJ2-1, with 7 positions matching TRBD2. The CDR3 consists of 12 residues. J lost 9 bases, V lost 5 bases, and 4 bases had no gene match. The germline gives CDR1 SGHVS, CDR2 FQNEAQ. Written as DNA, the CDR3 is TGTGCCAGCAGCAGGACTAGTGGTGAGCAGTTCTTC. This translates into CASSRTSGEQFF.